This T cell receptor beta chain was sequenced during a study of cytomegalovirus exposure and HLA in healthy donors. Study outcomes and limitations: A later analysis by the authors found several of the most significant clusters apparently linked to common viral pathogens. Roughly even sequencing depth across donors was the assumption behind the presence/absence analyses. CMV serostatus was the only recorded immune exposure for donors.

The study ran its PCR with 60 Vbeta and 13 Jbeta primers. The table came from immunoSEQ multiplex PCR; TCRdb's copy has only in-frame clones and leaves some out. The sample records some 150,000 clones, 80% to 85% being singletons. The CDR3 loop spans 12 amino acids. Germline V gives CDR1 MDHEN, CDR2 SYDVKM. V lost 5 bases, J lost 8 bases, and 12 bases lay in between. A remark on this clone: Its antigen remains unidentified.

J is TRBJ1-1 and V is TRBV28, with D hard to call. Sequencing was done on a sample of PBMCs. This TCR was sampled from a woman between 18 and 30 years old in good health and CMV-seronegative. The CDR3 loop is CASSQPRTEAFF. The CDR3 DNA sequence: TGTGCCAGCAGTCAACCACGAACAGAAGCTTTCTTT.